This TCR beta chain emerged from a study of blood T cell repertoires in COVID-19 (TCRdb year 2020). Looking at the study overall: Samples from collaborators originated in the United States, Italy and Spain and spanned both the acute and convalescent phases of COVID-19. Deeply sampled blood TCRbeta repertoires from subjects exposed to, actively infected with, or recovered from COVID-19 were included in the dataset. The material from the prospective study consisted of cDNA or gDNA derived from T cells, B-cell-depleted T cells, or PBMCs. Where available, HLA class I and class II types were taken from metadata supplied by the sample provider and were not determined by assay-based typing. Nearly every sample came with metadata listing a de-identified subject ID, COVID-19 status, age in years and sex. The samples were drawn from two sources: the first 160 participants of the ongoing ImmuneRACE study, and over 1,000 subjects contributed by 6 global collaborators. The repertoires were released in a freely available public database meant as a resource for research on the immune response to SARS-CoV-2.

Sequences SGHTA (CDR1) and FQGNSA (CDR2) are obtained from the germline V gene. The CDR3 contains 15 residues, cysteine and phenylalanine counted. The read is trimmed to its CDR3 DNA, 45 bases read in frame from base 1. Cut back by 2 bases and 9 bases, the V and J ends lie 17 bases apart. Remarks on this clone: The antigen this receptor binds is unknown. No base quality information exists; no much larger clone differs at one position.

The paper as a whole reports these results and caveats: How much clinical and demographic metadata was included differed by source and by participant, and the metadata was provided uncurated.

TCRbeta CDR3 regions were amplified from genomic DNA by means of the immunoSEQ Assay, a bias-controlled multiplex PCR. The authors processed their data as follows. The number of nucleated cells in each sample was estimated from the amplification of reference gene primers within the assay. To quantify the absolute abundance of each unique TCRbeta CDR3 rearrangement, sequence reads were collapsed and filtered. For each sample, productive Simpson clonality was calculated as the square root of Simpson's diversity index across productive rearrangements. TCRdb limited this immuneACCESS table to in-frame rearrangements with V and J called. A share of clones is missing; checked studies link under half to unresolved V genes, and the rest is unexplained. V and J calls and clone size are as listed in that table; D and trimming were resolved from the DNA. Within this sample are around 250,000 clones, with more than 80% of them counted one time only. The ten most abundant clones make up over 0.85% of the sample.

In the prospective study, participants were roughly 18 to 100 years old, resided in around 25 geographic areas of the United States, and were enrolled through a virtual design. In the prospective study, participants were assigned to cohorts based on the clinical history participants reported in a screening survey and a study questionnaire. Exposed participants had been in contact, within 2 weeks of entering the study, with a person who had a PCR-confirmed or clinician-diagnosed case of COVID-19. Each participant in the prospective study had whole blood, serum and a nasopharyngeal or oropharyngeal swab collected by mobile phlebotomists. Prospective study participants could optionally give additional blood draws and questionnaires over a 2-month period. Before DNA extraction, blood samples from the prospective study were shipped at room temperature or frozen.

The TCR was taken from a man aged 45-65 years who had been exposed to COVID-19. The V and J genes are TRBV7-2 and TRBJ2-1, with TRBD2 perhaps the D gene, on 6 matching bases. Sample: PBMCs or T cells enriched from blood (not recorded which). The DNA sequence is given as TGTGCCAGCAGCTTAAATTGGGCGGGGTTTATTGAGCAGTTCTTC. Its protein product is CASSLNWAGFIEQFF.